This T cell receptor beta chain stems from a study of CD8+ T cells in alopecia areata. Whole-study results and caveats: In patients, TCRs were shared less clearly than in mice, and HLA may possibly be involved.

A remark on this clone: Its matching antigen is unknown.

After isolation, RNA underwent reverse transcription to generate cDNA as the sequencing template. Assay: immunoSEQ multiplex PCR; the TCRdb copy retains only in-frame clones and omits some. The repertoire consists of over 200,000 clones, with approximately 61% occurring once and the leading ten covering over 0.4%. The germline V gene encodes CDR1 SGDLS and CDR2 YYNGEE. CDR3 length equals 15 residues. With 0 bases removed from V and 5 bases from J, the gap between germline ends came to 11 bases. The clonotype was recovered from a human donor with alopecia areata. This sequence joins TRBV9 and TRBJ1-4; D is unresolved. The sample here was CD4+ T cells sorted from blood, taken at week 0. CDR3 residues: CASSVGGGTNEKLFF. The CDR3 DNA is TGTGCCAGCAGCGTAGGGGGTGGAACCAATGAAAAACTGTTTTTT.